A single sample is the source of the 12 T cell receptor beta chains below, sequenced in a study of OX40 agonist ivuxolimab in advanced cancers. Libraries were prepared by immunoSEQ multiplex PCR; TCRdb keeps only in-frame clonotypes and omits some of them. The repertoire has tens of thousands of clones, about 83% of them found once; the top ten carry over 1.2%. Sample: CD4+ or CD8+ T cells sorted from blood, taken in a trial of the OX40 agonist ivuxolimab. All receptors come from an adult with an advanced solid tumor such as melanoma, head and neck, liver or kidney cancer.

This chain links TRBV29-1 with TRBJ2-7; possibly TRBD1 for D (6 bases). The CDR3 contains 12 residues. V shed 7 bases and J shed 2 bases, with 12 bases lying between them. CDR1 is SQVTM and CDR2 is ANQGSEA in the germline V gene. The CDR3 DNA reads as TGCAGCGCCGCGCAGGGGCCCTACGAGCAGTACTTC. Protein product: CSAAQGPYEQYF.

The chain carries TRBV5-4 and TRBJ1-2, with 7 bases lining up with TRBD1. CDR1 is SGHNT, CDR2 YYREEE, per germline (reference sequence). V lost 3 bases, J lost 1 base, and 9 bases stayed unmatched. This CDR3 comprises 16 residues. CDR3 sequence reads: CASSSRGRGINYGYTF. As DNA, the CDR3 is TGTGCCAGCAGCTCCCGAGGCAGGGGGATTAACTATGGCTACACCTTC. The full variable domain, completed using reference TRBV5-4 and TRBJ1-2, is ETGVTQSPTHLIKTRGQQVTLRCSSQSGHNTVSWYQQALGQGPQFIFQYYREEENGRGNFPPRFSGLQFPNYSSELNVNALELDDSALYLCASSSRGRGINYGYTFGSGTRLTVV.

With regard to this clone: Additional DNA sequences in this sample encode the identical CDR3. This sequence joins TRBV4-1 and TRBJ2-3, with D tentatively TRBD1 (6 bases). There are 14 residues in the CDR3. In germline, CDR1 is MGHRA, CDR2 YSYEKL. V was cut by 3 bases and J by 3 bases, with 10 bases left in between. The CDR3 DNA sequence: TGCGCCAGCAGCCAGGATAGGGGGACAGATACGCAGTATTTT. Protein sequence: CASSQDRGTDTQYF.

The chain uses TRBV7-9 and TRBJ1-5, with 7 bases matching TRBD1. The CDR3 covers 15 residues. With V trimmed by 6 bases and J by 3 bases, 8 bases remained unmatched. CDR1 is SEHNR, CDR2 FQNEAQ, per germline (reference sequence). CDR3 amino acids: CASSQGEGNNQPQHF. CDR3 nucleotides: TGTGCCAGCAGTCAGGGGGAGGGAAACAATCAGCCCCAGCATTTT.

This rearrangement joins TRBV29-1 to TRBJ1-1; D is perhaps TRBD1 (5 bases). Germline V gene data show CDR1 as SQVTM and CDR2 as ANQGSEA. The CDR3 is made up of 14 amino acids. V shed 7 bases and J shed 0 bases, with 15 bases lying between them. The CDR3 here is CSAAGGRVNTEAFF. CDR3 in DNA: TGCAGCGCTGCGGGGGGGAGGGTGAACACTGAAGCTTTCTTT. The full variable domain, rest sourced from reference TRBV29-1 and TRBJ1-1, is SAVISQKPSRDICQRGTSLTIQCQVDSQVTMMFWYRQQPGQSLTLIATANQGSEATYESGFVIDKFPISRPNLTFSTLTVSNMSPEDSSIYLCSAAGGRVNTEAFFGQGTRLTVV.

DNA for the CDR3: TGTGCCAGCAGTGGGCAGAGCAATCAGCCCCAGCATTTT. Translated: CASSGQSNQPQHF. The genes are TRBV6-1 and TRBJ1-5; D ambiguous. Trimming removed 4 bases at V and 1 base at J, with 5 bases between. Germline CDR1 is MNHNS and CDR2 is SASEGT. This CDR3 has 13 residues.

CDR3 sequence reads: CASSLTGYGNQPQHF. CDR3 bases: TGTGCCAGCAGCTTAACAGGGTATGGGAATCAGCCCCAGCATTTT. V and J are TRBV7-2 and TRBJ1-5, with D possibly being TRBD1 (6 bases). The germline V and J ends were trimmed by 2 bases and 4 bases, with 12 bases remaining between them. The CDR3 sequence is 15 residues long. Germline V gene lookup returns CDR1 SGHTA and CDR2 FQGNSA.

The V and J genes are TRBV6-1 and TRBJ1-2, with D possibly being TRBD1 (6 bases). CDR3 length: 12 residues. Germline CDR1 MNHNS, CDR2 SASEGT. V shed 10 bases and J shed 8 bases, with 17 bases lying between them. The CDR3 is CAIHRDTRGYTF. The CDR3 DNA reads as TGTGCCATTCACAGGGATACGCGAGGCTACACCTTC.

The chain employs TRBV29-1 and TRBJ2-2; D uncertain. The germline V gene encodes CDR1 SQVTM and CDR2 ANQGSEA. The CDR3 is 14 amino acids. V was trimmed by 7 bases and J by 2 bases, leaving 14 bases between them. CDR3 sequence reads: CSAQLVPNTGELFF. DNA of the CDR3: TGCAGCGCCCAACTGGTCCCCAACACCGGGGAGCTGTTTTTT.

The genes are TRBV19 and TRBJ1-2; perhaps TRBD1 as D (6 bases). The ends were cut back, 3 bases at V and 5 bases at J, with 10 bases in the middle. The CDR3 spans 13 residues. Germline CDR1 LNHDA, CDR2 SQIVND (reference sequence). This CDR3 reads CASSIQGPYGYTF. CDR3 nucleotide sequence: TGTGCCAGTAGTATTCAGGGGCCGTATGGCTACACCTTC.

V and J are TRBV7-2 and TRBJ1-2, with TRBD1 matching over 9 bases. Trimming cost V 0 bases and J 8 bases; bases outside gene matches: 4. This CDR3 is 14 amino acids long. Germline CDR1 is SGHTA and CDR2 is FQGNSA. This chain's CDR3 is CASSLAGQGQGYTF. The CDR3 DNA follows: TGTGCCAGCAGCTTAGCGGGACAGGGTCAGGGCTACACCTTC. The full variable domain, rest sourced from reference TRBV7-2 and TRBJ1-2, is GAGVSQSPSNKVTEKGKDVELRCDPISGHTALYWYRQSLGQGLEFLIYFQGNSAPDKSGLPSDRFSAERTGGSVSTLTIQRTQQEDSAVYLCASSLAGQGQGYTFGSGTRLTVV.

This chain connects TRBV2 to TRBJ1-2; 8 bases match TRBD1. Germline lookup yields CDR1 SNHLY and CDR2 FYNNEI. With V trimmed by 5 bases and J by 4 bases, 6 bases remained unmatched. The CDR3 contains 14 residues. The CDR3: CASSLDREGYGYTF. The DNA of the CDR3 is TGTGCCAGCAGTTTGGACAGGGAGGGCTATGGCTACACCTTC.